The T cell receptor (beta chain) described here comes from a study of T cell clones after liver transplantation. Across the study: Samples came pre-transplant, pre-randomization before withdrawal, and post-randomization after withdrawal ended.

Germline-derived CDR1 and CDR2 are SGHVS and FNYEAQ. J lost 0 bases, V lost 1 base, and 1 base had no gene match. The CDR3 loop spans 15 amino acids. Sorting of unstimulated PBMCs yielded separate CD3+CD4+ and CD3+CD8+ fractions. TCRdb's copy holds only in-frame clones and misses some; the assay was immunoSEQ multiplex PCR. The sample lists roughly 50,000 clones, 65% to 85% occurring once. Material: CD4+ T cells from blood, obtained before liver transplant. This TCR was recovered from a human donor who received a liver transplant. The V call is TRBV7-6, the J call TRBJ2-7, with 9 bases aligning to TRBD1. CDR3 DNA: TGTGCCAGCAGCTTAGGGGGACAGGGCTCCTACGAGCAGTACTTC. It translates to CASSLGGQGSYEQYF.